These 28 T cell receptor beta chains came from one sample sequenced in a study of OX40 agonist ivuxolimab in advanced cancers. The receptor library was made with the immunoSEQ multiplex PCR assay. In TCRdb, the immuneACCESS table is reduced to in-frame sequences with V and J assigned. These tables do not hold every clone; where another copy was compared, an unresolved V gene accounts for under half, and the others remain unexplained. In all, the sample holds approximately 80,000 clones, and about 90% of those were seen once. The ten largest account for 0.33% of the sample. Specimen: CD4+ or CD8+ T cells sorted from blood, collected in a trial of the OX40 agonist ivuxolimab. All receptors come from an adult with an advanced solid tumor such as melanoma, head and neck, liver or kidney cancer.

This clone was observed a single time. V gene TRBV25-1 combines with J gene TRBJ1-1; 8 bases line up with TRBD1. Germline V gives CDR1 MGHDK, CDR2 SYGVNS. The CDR3 has 14 residues. J lost 6 bases, V lost 5 bases, and 8 bases had no gene match. The CDR3 protein is CASSKGQGRSEAFF. The CDR3 bases are TGTGCCAGCAGTAAAGGACAGGGTAGATCTGAAGCTTTCTTT.

The gene calls are TRBV5-1 and TRBJ1-2; TRBD1 might be the D (6 bases). Trimming removed 3 bases from V and 2 bases from J, with 14 bases in between. CDR1 and CDR2 (germline): SGHRS, YFSETQ. The CDR3 totals 15 residues. The CDR3 here is CASSSGQRVNYGYTF. The CDR3 DNA sequence: TGCGCCAGCAGCTCCGGACAGCGGGTGAACTATGGCTACACCTTC.

The V and J genes are TRBV10-2 and TRBJ1-2; 9 nucleotides align to TRBD1. Germline V gene sequence: CDR1 WSHSY, CDR2 SAAADI. Trimming cost V 3 bases and J 8 bases; bases outside gene matches: 10. The CDR3 loop spans 15 amino acids. The CDR3 bases are TGCGCCAGCAGTGAATCGACAGGGGGAATAGGAGGCTACACCTTC. This encodes CASSESTGGIGGYTF.

The chain links TRBV28 to TRBJ1-5, with D maybe TRBD1 (6 bases). The CDR3 extends over 14 amino acids. Germline loops: CDR1 MDHEN, CDR2 SYDVKM. V was pared by 6 bases and J by 4 bases, with 13 bases between. The CDR3 nucleotides are TGTGCCAGCAGAGCAGGGGATACGAATCAGCCCCAGCATTTT. Amino acids: CASRAGDTNQPQHF.

This chain connects TRBV30 to TRBJ1-1; 9 nucleotides agree with TRBD1. This CDR3 region has 14 residues. Germline V lookup: CDR1 GTSNPN, CDR2 SVGIG (reference sequence). V lost 1 base to trimming and J lost 11 bases; unmatched junction nucleotides: 11. CDR3 nucleotide sequence: TGTGCCTGGAGTGGTTTAAAAGCCGGGACAGGGGCTTTCTTT. As protein: CAWSGLKAGTGAFF.

This sequence joins TRBV6-5 and TRBJ1-4; 7 positions agree with TRBD1. V was clipped by 5 bases and J by 8 bases; unmatched bases: 8. Germline-derived CDR1 and CDR2 are MNHEY and SVGAGI. The CDR3 is 14 residues long. For the CDR3, the DNA is TGTGCCAGCAGTACTTCAGGGGGGAAGGAAAAACTGTTTTTT. This translates into CASSTSGGKEKLFF.

This chain links TRBV11-2 with TRBJ2-3; D could derive from TRBD1 or TRBD2 (7 bases each). The V end lost 5 bases, the J end lost 11 bases, and 23 bases lay between the germline ends. The germline V gene has CDR1 SGHAT and CDR2 FQNNGV. The CDR3 spans 15 residues. This CDR3 reads CASSPRQGGASRQYF. DNA for the CDR3: TGTGCCAGCAGCCCTCGCCAGGGGGGGGCTTCTCGGCAGTATTTT.

The chain links TRBV7-2 to TRBJ1-5, with D tentatively TRBD1 (5 bases). Trimming pared 3 bases from V and 6 bases from J, leaving 15 bases between. The CDR3 has 15 amino acids. Per the germline V gene, CDR1 is SGHTA and CDR2 is FQGNSA. CDR3: CASSFKSGGGQPQHF. CDR3 nucleotides: TGTGCCAGCAGCTTTAAATCGGGGGGAGGTCAGCCCCAGCATTTT.

The rearrangement links TRBV12-5 to TRBJ1-5; tentatively, D is TRBD1 (5 bases). This CDR3 is 17 amino acids long. Trimming removed 0 bases at V and 4 bases at J, with 16 bases between. Germline V gives CDR1 LGHNT, CDR2 FRNRAP. This CDR3 is CASGLVGVGRLNQPQHF. CDR3 nucleotides: TGTGCTAGTGGTTTGGTCGGAGTGGGGCGTTTAAATCAGCCCCAGCATTTT.

The CDR3 DNA reads TGCGCCAGCAGCTTGGCGGACACCGGGGAGCTGTTTTTT. Protein: CASSLADTGELFF. J is TRBJ2-2 and V is TRBV5-1; D unresolved. The germline V gene has CDR1 SGHRS and CDR2 YFSETQ. The CDR3 length is 13 residues. V lost 0 bases and J 3 bases, leaving 3 bases between the germline ends.

J is TRBJ1-4 and V is TRBV6-1, with no clear D. The CDR3 runs 21 residues. Germline lookup yields CDR1 MNHNS and CDR2 SASEGT. The V gene lost 2 bases and the J gene lost 0 bases, with 25 bases spanning the gap. Written as DNA, the CDR3 is TGTGCCAGCAGTGAACGTAGGAGTTCACCCCGAATCGGTGCAACTAATGAAAAACTGTTTTTT. Its protein is CASSERRSSPRIGATNEKLFF.

The rearrangement joins TRBV30 to TRBJ1-5; D remains unclear. Germline V gene data show CDR1 as GTSNPN and CDR2 as SVGIG (reference sequence). The V end was cut by 0 bases, the J end by 2 bases, with 11 bases between. The CDR3 runs 15 residues. The CDR3 DNA is TGTGCCTGGAGTGTATCTATCACGGGCAATCAGCCCCAGCATTTT. This translates into CAWSVSITGNQPQHF.

V and J are TRBV7-2 and TRBJ1-1; TRBD1 matches at 8 bases. This CDR3 has 15 amino acids. Germline-derived CDR1 and CDR2 are SGHTA and FQGNSA. V lost 5 bases and J lost 1; bases outside the gene matches: 6. The CDR3 reads CASSQTGTGNTEAFF. The CDR3 DNA sequence: TGTGCCAGCAGCCAAACCGGGACAGGGAACACTGAAGCTTTCTTT.

The chain uses TRBV19 and TRBJ1-1; possibly TRBD1 for D (5 bases). Germline V lookup: CDR1 LNHDA, CDR2 SQIVND (reference sequence). Trimming pared 5 bases from V and 1 base from J, leaving 14 bases between. The CDR3 is made up of 15 amino acids. CDR3 region: CASSAAGPPNTEAFF. CDR3 sequence (DNA): TGTGCCAGTAGTGCAGCGGGACCGCCGAACACTGAAGCTTTCTTT. Full variable domain (missing parts from reference TRBV19 and TRBJ1-1): DGGITQSPKYLFRKEGQNVTLSCEQNLNHDAMYWYRQDPGQGLRLIYYSQIVNDFQKGDIAEGYSVSREKKESFPLTVTSAQKNPTAFYLCASSAAGPPNTEAFFGQGTRLTVV.

The chain recombines TRBV27 with TRBJ1-6, with 10 bases fitting TRBD1. This CDR3 is built from 15 residues. V shed 4 bases and J 9 bases; nucleotides not matched to a gene: 6. Germline V CDR1 and CDR2: MNHEY, SMNVEV (reference sequence). DNA of the CDR3: TGTGCCAGCAGTTCCATCGGGACAGGGGTTTCACCCCTCCACTTT. As protein: CASSSIGTGVSPLHF.

The chain uses TRBV6-4 and TRBJ2-7, with D maybe TRBD1 (5 bases). V dropped 0 bases and J dropped 0 bases, with 9 bases sitting between them. This CDR3 contains 15 residues. Germline values: CDR1 MRHNA, CDR2 SNTAGT. CDR3 coding DNA: TGTGCCAGCAGTGACTCGGCGCAGGGCTCCTACGAGCAGTACGTC. Protein product: CASSDSAQGSYEQYV.

This clone was seen a few times. This chain joins TRBV7-6 and TRBJ2-5, with 9 bases lining up with TRBD2. Trimming at V came to 5 bases and at J to 3 bases, leaving 4 bases not matched to a gene. The germline CDR1 and CDR2 sequences are SGHVS and FNYEAQ. The CDR3 consists of 14 residues. CDR3 sequence: CASSPGTSKETQYF. In nucleotides, the CDR3 is TGTGCCAGCAGCCCTGGGACTAGCAAAGAGACCCAGTACTTC.

V usage is TRBV28 and J usage is TRBJ2-3; TRBD2 matches at 9 bases. The V gene end was trimmed by 1 base and the J gene end by 2 bases; junction bases not matched to a gene: 4. The CDR3 spans 16 residues. Germline V CDR1 and CDR2: MDHEN, SYDVKM. The CDR3 region is CASSLSVAGDTDTQYF. CDR3 nucleotide sequence: TGTGCCAGCAGTTTATCGGTAGCGGGGGACACAGATACGCAGTATTTT. Full variable domain (remainder filled in from reference TRBV28 and TRBJ2-3): DVKVTQSSRYLVKRTGEKVFLECVQDMDHENMFWYRQDPGLGLRLIYFSYDVKMKEKGDIPEGYSVSREKKERFSLILESASTNQTSMYLCASSLSVAGDTDTQYFGPGTRLTVL.

The chain joins TRBV7-8 to TRBJ1-2, with TRBD1 identical over 8 bases. The ends lost 6 bases at V and 7 bases at J; junction bases unmatched: 13. The germline V gene has CDR1 SGHVS and CDR2 FQNEAQ. The CDR3 sequence is 15 residues long. Here the CDR3 reads CASRQGGTLRGGYTF. The CDR3 DNA follows: TGTGCCAGCAGACAGGGGGGTACGCTGAGAGGTGGCTACACCTTC.

The chain joins TRBV5-1 to TRBJ2-3; 12 bases match TRBD2. The germline CDR1 and CDR2 sequences are SGHRS and YFSETQ. The V and J ends lost 4 bases and 0 bases, in that order; junction bases with no gene match: 3. The CDR3 loop spans 16 amino acids. The CDR3 DNA reads TGCGCCAGCAGCCGGACTAGCGGGGTTAGCACAGATACGCAGTATTTT. Protein product: CASSRTSGVSTDTQYF.

The chain combines TRBV5-1 with TRBJ2-7; D is undetermined. CDR1 and CDR2 (germline): SGHRS, YFSETQ. V lost 4 bases to trimming and J lost 8 bases, with 16 bases between them. CDR3 size: 13 residues. CDR3 loop: CASSLLNLQKQYV. In nucleotides, the CDR3 is TGCGCCAGCAGCCTCCTAAACCTACAAAAGCAGTACGTC.

This chain joins TRBV12-5 and TRBJ2-7, with 7 bases that match TRBD1. Germline trimming cut 3 bases from V and 1 base from J; bases unmatched to any gene: 18. This CDR3 is 19 amino acids long. CDR1 LGHNT and CDR2 FRNRAP come from the germline V gene. The CDR3 sequence: CASGFVPGQGEKWSYEQYF. CDR3 nucleotides: TGTGCTAGTGGTTTCGTCCCAGGGCAGGGGGAGAAATGGTCCTACGAGCAGTACTTC.

The chain is built from TRBV6-5 and TRBJ1-6; tentative D call: TRBD1 (6 bases). CDR1 is MNHEY, CDR2 SVGAGI, per germline. The CDR3 loop spans 15 amino acids. The V and J ends lost 6 bases and 2 bases respectively, with 11 bases between them. The CDR3 region is CASRPRDTYNSPLHF. The CDR3 nucleotides read TGTGCCAGCAGACCTCGGGACACCTATAATTCACCCCTCCACTTT.

The chain combines TRBV30 with TRBJ1-1; D call uncertain. With 4 bases removed from V and 1 base from J, the gap between germline ends came to 13 bases. The germline gives CDR1 GTSNPN, CDR2 SVGIG (reference sequence). The CDR3 spans 14 residues. The CDR3 reads CAWNRRGGNTEAFF. In DNA form, the CDR3 reads TGTGCCTGGAATCGGCGGGGAGGGAACACTGAAGCTTTCTTT.

The chain carries TRBV5-1 and TRBJ2-1; TRBD1 matches 12 bases. Per the germline V gene, CDR1 is SGHRS and CDR2 is YFSETQ. CDR3 size: 20 residues. The J segment lost 0 bases and the V segment lost 0 bases, leaving 10 bases of the junction unmatched. The CDR3 sequence is CASSLVGTGGHASSYNEQFF. The CDR3 bases are TGCGCCAGCAGCTTGGTGGGGACAGGGGGCCATGCAAGCTCCTACAATGAGCAGTTCTTC.

Notes on this clone: Other DNA sequences in this specimen translate into the identical CDR3. This rearrangement joins TRBV2 to TRBJ1-1; D remains unclear. CDR1 SNHLY and CDR2 FYNNEI come from the germline V gene. The CDR3 has 13 amino acids. Trimming pared 3 bases from V and 4 bases from J, leaving 9 bases between. The CDR3, as DNA: TGTGCCAGCAGTGATTTGGGGAGCACTGAAGCTTTCTTT. Protein product: CASSDLGSTEAFF.

The CDR3 sequence: CASSTRQGTGYEQYF. CDR3 DNA: TGTGCCAGTAGTACGCGCCAGGGGACGGGCTACGAGCAGTACTTC. The V call is TRBV19, the J call TRBJ2-7, with a possible D match to TRBD1 (6 bases). The germline V and J ends were trimmed by 4 bases and 3 bases, with 16 bases remaining between them. The germline V gene encodes CDR1 LNHDA and CDR2 SQIVND (reference sequence). This CDR3 region has 15 residues.

The chain carries TRBV5-1 and TRBJ1-6; D not resolved. This CDR3 has 13 amino acids. The germline V and J ends were trimmed by 4 bases and 11 bases, with 13 bases remaining between them. Germline CDR1 SGHRS, CDR2 YFSETQ. The CDR3 DNA reads TGCGCCAGCAGCCCGGAGAATGGTACACCCCTCCACTTT. Translated, it gives CASSPENGTPLHF.